This TCR beta chain was observed in a study of early T cells in non-severe SARS-CoV-2 infection. Study observations and caveats: Matching with VDJdb favored anti-spike CD8 responses (missing private and CD4 specificities).

In its sample, this clonotype was seen a few times. The antigen is undetermined. cDNA molecules, individually, were tagged with unique molecular identifiers. One entry per CDR3 protein, called by TCRdb with MiXCR from the 5' RACE reads. The table shows tens of thousands of distinct CDR3 sequences, with approximately 12% occurring only once. The CDR3 runs 17 residues. V gave up 1 base and J gave up 0 bases, with 14 bases separating them. CDR1 and CDR2 (germline): LNHDA, SQIVND (reference sequence). The V gene is TRBV19, the J gene TRBJ2-3; maybe TRBD1 (5 bases). The specimen comprised whole blood, sampled at baseline. This receptor was identified in an adult who was a healthcare worker with PCR-confirmed SARS-CoV-2 infection or an uninfected control (not recorded which). This chain's CDR3 is CASSIGGGATSTDTQYF. In nucleotides, the CDR3 is TGTGCCAGTAGTATAGGGGGCGGAGCAACTAGCACAGATACGCAGTATTTT.